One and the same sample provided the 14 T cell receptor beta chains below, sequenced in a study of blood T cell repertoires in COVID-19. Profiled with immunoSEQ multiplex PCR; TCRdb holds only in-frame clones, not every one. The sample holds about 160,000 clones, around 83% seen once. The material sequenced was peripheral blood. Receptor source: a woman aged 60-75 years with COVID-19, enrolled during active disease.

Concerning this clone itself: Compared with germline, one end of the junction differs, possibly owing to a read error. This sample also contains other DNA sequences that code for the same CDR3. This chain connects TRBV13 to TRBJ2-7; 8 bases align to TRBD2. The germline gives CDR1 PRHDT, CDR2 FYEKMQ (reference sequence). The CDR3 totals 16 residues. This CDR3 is CASSKRGGWNSYEQYF. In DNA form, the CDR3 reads TGTGCCAGCAGCAAACGGGGGGGCTGGAACTCCTACGAACAGTACTTC.

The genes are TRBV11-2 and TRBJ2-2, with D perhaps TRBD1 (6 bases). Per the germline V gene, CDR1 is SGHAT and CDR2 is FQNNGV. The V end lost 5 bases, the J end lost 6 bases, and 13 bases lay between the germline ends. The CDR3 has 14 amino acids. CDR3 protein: CASSPQYRAGELFF. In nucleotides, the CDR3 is TGTGCCAGCAGCCCACAATACAGGGCCGGGGAGCTGTTTTTT. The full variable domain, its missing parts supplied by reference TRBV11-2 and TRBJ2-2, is EAGVAQSPRYKIIEKRQSVAFWCNPISGHATLYWYQQILGQGPKLLIQFQNNGVVDDSQLPKDRFSAERLKGVDSTLKIQPAKLEDSAVYLCASSPQYRAGELFFGEGSRLTVL.

Here the CDR3 DNA reads TGTGCCAGCAAACAGGGGTGTGAGCAGTTCTTC. Translated: CASKQGCEQFF. This chain connects TRBV21-1 to TRBJ2-1; the table's TRBD1 call for D was not verified on the DNA. TRBV21-1 is termed a pseudogene. The CDR3 contains 11 residues.

CDR3 residues: CASSLNDRTQYF. The CDR3 DNA sequence: TGTGCCAGCAGTTTAAACGACAGAACGCAGTATTTT. J is TRBJ2-3 and V is TRBV28; TRBD1 is a possible D gene (5 bases). The V and J ends lost 2 bases and 9 bases respectively, with 9 bases between them. The germline V gene encodes CDR1 MDHEN and CDR2 SYDVKM. The CDR3 is made up of 12 amino acids.

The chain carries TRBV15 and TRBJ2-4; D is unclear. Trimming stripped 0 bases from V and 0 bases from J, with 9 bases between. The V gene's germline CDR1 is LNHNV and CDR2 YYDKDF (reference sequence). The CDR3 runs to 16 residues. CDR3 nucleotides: TGTGCCACCAGCAGAGATCTCGCGGTAGCCAAAAACATTCAGTACTTC. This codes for CATSRDLAVAKNIQYF.

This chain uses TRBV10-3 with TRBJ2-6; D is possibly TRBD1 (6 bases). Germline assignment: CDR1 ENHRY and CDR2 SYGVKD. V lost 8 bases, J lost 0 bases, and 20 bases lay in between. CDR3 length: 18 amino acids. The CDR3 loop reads CAIGPGDLRGSGANVLTF. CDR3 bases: TGTGCCATCGGGCCAGGGGATCTGAGGGGCTCTGGGGCCAACGTCCTGACTTTC.

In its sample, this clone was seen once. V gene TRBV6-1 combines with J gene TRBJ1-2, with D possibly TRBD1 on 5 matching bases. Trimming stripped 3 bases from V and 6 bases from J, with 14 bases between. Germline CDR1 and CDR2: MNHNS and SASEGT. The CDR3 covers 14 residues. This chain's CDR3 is CASSEGGSSDGYTF. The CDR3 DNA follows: TGTGCCAGCAGTGAGGGGGGTTCATCCGATGGCTACACCTTC.

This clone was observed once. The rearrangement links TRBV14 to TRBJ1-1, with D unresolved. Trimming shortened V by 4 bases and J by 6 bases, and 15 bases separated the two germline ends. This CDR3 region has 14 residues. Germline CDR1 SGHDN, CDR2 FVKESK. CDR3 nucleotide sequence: TGTGCCAGCAGCCGTAGGACTGGTACGGCTGAAGCTTTCTTT. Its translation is CASSRRTGTAEAFF.

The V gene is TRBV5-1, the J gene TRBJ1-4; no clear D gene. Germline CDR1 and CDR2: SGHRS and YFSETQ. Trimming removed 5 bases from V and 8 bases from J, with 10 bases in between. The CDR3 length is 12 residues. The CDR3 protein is CASSREGEKLFF. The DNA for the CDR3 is TGCGCCAGCAGTCGGGAGGGAGAAAAACTGTTTTTT.

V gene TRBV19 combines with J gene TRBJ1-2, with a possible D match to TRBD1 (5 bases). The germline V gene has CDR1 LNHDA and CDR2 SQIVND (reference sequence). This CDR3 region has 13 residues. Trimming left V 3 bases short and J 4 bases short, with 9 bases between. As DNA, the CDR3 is TGTGCCAGTAGTATGGATAGGGGCTATGGCTACACCTTC. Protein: CASSMDRGYGYTF.

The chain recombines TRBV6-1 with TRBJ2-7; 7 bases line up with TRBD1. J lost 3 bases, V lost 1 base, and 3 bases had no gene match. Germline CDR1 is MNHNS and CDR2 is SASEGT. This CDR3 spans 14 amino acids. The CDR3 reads CASSEGTGFYEQYV. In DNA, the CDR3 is TGTGCCAGCAGTGAAGGGACAGGATTCTACGAGCAGTACGTC.

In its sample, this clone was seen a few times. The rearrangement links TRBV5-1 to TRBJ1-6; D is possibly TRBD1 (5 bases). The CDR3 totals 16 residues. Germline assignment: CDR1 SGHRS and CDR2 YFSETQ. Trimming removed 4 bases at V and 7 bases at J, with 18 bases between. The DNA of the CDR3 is TGCGCCAGCAGCCTTCATGGGGCAGGGTTAAATTCACCCCTCCACTTT. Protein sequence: CASSLHGAGLNSPLHF.

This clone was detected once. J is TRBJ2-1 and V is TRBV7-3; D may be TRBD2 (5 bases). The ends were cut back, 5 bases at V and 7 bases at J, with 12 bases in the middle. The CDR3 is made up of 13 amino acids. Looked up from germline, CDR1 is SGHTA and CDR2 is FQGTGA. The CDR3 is CASSQPGSNEQFF. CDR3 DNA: TGTGCCAGCAGCCAACCGGGGAGTAATGAGCAGTTCTTC. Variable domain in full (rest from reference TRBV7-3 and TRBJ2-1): GAGVSQTPSNKVTEKGKYVELRCDPISGHTALYWYRQSLGQGPEFLIYFQGTGAADDSGLPNDRFFAVRPEGSVSTLKIQRTERGDSAVYLCASSQPGSNEQFFGPGTRLTVL.

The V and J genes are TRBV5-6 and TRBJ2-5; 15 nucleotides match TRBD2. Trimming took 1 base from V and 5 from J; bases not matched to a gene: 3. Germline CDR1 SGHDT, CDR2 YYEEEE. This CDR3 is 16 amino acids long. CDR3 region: CASSLRGLAGGETQYF. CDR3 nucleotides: TGTGCCAGCAGCTTGAGGGGACTAGCGGGAGGTGAGACCCAGTACTTC.